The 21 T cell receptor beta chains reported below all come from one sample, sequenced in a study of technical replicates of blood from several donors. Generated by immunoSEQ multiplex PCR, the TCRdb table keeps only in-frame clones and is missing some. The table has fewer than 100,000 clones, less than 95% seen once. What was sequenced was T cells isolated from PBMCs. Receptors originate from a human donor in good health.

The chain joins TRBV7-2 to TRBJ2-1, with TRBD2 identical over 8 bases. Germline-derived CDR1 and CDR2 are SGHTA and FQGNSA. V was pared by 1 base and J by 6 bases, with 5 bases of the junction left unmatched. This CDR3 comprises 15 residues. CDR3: CASSLVQREFNEQFF. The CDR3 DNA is TGTGCCAGCAGCTTAGTTCAGCGGGAGTTCAATGAGCAGTTCTTC. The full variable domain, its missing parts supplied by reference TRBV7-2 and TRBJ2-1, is GAGVSQSPSNKVTEKGKDVELRCDPISGHTALYWYRQSLGQGLEFLIYFQGNSAPDKSGLPSDRFSAERTGGSVSTLTIQRTQQEDSAVYLCASSLVQREFNEQFFGPGTRLTVL.

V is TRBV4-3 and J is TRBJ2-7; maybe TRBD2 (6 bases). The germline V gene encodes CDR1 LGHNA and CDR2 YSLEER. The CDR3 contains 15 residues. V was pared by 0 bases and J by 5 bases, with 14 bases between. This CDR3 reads CASSQEAGTFHEQYF. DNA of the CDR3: TGCGCCAGCAGCCAAGAAGCAGGGACTTTCCACGAGCAGTACTTC.

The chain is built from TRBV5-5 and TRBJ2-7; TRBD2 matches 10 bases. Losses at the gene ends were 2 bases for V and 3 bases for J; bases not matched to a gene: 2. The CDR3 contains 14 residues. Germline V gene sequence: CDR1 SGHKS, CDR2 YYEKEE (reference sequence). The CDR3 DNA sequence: TGTGCCAGCAGCTTCCTAGCGGGGGACTACGAGCAGTACTTC. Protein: CASSFLAGDYEQYF.

The CDR3 region is CASTPSGSSYNEQFF. The CDR3 DNA follows: TGTGCCAGCACGCCAAGCGGGAGCTCCTACAATGAGCAGTTCTTC. The chain carries TRBV9 and TRBJ2-1, with 8 bases identical to TRBD2. CDR1 and CDR2 from the germline V gene are SGDLS and YYNGEE. CDR3 length: 15 residues. The J segment lost 0 bases and the V segment lost 6 bases, leaving 5 bases of the junction unmatched.

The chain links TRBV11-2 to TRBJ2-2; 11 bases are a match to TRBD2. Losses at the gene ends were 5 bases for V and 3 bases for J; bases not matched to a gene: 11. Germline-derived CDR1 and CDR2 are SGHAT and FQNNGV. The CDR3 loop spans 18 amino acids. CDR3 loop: CASSPQTSGEGDTGELFF. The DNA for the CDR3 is TGTGCCAGCAGCCCTCAGACTAGCGGGGAGGGGGACACCGGGGAGCTGTTTTTT.

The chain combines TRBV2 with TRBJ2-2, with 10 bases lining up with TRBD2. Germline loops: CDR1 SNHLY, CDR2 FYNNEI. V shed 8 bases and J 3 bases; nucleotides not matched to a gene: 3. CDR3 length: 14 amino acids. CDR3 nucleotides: TGTGCCAGCGGGCTAGCGGGAGACACCGGGGAGCTGTTTTTT. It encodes CASGLAGDTGELFF.

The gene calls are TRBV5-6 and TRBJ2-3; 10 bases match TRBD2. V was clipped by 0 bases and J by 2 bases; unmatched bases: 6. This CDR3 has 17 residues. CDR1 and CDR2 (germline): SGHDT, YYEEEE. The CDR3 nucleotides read TGTGCCAGCAGCTTGGTGGGGGGACTAGCGTACACAGATACGCAGTATTTT. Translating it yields CASSLVGGLAYTDTQYF.

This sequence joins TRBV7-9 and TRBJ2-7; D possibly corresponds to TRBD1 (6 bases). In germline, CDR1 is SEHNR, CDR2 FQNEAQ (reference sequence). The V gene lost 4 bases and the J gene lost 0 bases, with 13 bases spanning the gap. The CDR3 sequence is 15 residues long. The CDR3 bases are TGTGCCAGCAGCTATGACAGGCAGGGCTCCTACGAGCAGTACTTC. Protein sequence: CASSYDRQGSYEQYF.

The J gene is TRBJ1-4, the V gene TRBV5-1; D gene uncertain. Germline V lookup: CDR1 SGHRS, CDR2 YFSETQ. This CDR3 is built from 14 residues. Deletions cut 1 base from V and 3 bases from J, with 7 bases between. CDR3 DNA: TGCGCCAGCAGCTTGACGATAGCTAATGAAAAACTGTTTTTT. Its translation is CASSLTIANEKLFF.

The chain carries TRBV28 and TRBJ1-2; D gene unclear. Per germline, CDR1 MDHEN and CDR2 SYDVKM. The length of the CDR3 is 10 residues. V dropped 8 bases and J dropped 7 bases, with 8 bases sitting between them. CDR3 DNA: TGTGCCAGCGGCCCCTTTGGCTACACCTTC. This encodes CASGPFGYTF.

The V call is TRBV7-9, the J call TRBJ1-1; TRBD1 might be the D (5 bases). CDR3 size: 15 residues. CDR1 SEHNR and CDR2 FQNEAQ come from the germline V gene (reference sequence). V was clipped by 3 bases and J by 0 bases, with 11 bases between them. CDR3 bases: TGTGCCAGCAGCTTTAAAGACAGCATGAACACTGAAGCTTTCTTT. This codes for CASSFKDSMNTEAFF.

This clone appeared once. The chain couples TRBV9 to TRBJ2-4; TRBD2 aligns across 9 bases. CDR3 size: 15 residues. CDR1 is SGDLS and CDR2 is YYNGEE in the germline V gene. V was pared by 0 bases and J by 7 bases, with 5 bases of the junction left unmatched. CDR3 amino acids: CASSVESGGYNIQYF. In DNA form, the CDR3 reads TGTGCCAGCAGCGTAGAGAGCGGGGGGTACAACATTCAGTACTTC.

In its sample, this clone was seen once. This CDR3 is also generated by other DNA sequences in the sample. The CDR3 DNA follows: TGTGCCAGCTCACCACCGGTTCGGGACAGGGGCGACGAGCAGTACTTC. Translated: CASSPPVRDRGDEQYF. This chain connects TRBV18 to TRBJ2-7, with TRBD1 identical over 10 bases. CDR1 and CDR2 from the germline V gene are KGHSH and LQKENI. CDR3 length: 16 amino acids. Trimming removed 0 bases from V and 5 bases from J; junction bases left unmatched: 7.

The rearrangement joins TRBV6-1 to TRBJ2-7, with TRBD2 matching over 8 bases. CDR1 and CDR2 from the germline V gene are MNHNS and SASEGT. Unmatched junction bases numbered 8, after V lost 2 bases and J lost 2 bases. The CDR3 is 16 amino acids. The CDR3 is CASSEWGGGPTYEQYF. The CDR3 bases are TGTGCCAGCAGTGAATGGGGCGGGGGGCCCACCTACGAGCAGTACTTC.

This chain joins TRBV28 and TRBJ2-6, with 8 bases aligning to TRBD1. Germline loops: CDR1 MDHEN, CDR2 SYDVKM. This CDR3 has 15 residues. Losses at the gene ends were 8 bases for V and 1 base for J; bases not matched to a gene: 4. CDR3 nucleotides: TGTGCCAGCCTGACAGGGGCTTCTGGGGCCAACGTCCTGACTTTC. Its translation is CASLTGASGANVLTF.

Here the CDR3 reads CSVEQGLGQPQHF. CDR3 in DNA: TGCAGCGTTGAACAGGGGTTGGGGCAGCCCCAGCATTTT. The chain joins TRBV29-1 to TRBJ1-5; a possible D gene is TRBD1 (6 bases). The germline V gene has CDR1 SQVTM and CDR2 ANQGSEA. V dropped 2 bases and J dropped 7 bases, with 12 bases sitting between them. This CDR3 region has 13 residues.

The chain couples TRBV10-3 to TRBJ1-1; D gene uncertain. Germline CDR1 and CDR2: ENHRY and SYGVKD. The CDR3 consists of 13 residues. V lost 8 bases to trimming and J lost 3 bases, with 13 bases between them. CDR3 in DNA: TGTGCCATCGGTGGCCCTCCGGACACTGAAGCTTTCTTT. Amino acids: CAIGGPPDTEAFF.

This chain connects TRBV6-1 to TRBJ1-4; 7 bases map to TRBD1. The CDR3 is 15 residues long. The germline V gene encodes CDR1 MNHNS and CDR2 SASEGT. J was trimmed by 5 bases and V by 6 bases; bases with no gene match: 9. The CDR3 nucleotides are TGTGCCAGCAGAGTCCCAGGGGGGAAGAATGAAAAACTGTTTTTT. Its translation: CASRVPGGKNEKLFF.

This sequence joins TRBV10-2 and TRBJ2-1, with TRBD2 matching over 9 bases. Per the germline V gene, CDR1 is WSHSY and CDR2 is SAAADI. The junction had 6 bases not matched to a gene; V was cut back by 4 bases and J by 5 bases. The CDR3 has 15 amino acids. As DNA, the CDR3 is TGCGCCAGCAGTGTTTCTAGCGGGGTACACAATGAGCAGTTCTTC. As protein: CASSVSSGVHNEQFF.

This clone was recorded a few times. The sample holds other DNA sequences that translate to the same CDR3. CDR3 bases: TGTGCCAGCAGCTTAACCGGTCTAGTTACAGATACGCAGTATTTT. It encodes CASSLTGLVTDTQYF. This chain uses TRBV7-3 with TRBJ2-3, with no clear D. Trimming shortened V by 0 bases and J by 3 bases, and 10 bases separated the two germline ends. There are 15 residues in the CDR3. Germline V CDR1 and CDR2: SGHTA, FQGTGA.

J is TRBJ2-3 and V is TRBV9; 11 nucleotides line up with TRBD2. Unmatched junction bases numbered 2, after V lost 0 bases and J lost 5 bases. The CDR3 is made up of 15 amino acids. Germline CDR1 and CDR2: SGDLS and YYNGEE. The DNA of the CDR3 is TGTGCCAGCAGCGTAGGACTAGCGGGGAGAGATACGCAGTATTTT. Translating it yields CASSVGLAGRDTQYF.